This TCR beta chain was retrieved from a study of read filtering for tumor transcriptome and immune sequencing. Study-level background: The cohort had roughly 16 men and under 15 women aged roughly 40 to 90, mean approximately 66 years. Transcriptome libraries were built from DNase-treated RNA.

This clonotype has at least ten counts. From 300 to 450 ng of RNA, a library with molecular barcoded alpha/delta and beta/gamma adaptors was made. TCRdb independently ran MiXCR on the reads; one entry per CDR3 protein. Here the sample spans more than 35,000 distinct CDR3 sequences, 12% to 15% being singletons. Sampling of bone marrow took place during active disease in every patient. J gave up 4 bases and V 4 bases, and 13 bases lay outside the gene matches. Germline assignment: CDR1 SGHRS and CDR2 YFSETQ. This CDR3 spans 17 amino acids. The sequenced sample consisted of a population of CD138-negative cells sorted from bone marrow. The receptor was isolated from a donor aged 40 or older with multiple myeloma. The V and J genes are TRBV5-1 and TRBJ1-1, with TRBD1 matching 10 bases. Here the CDR3 reads CASSGGAGTGVGTEAFF. The CDR3 DNA reads as TGCGCCAGCAGCGGGGGGGCCGGGACAGGGGTTGGCACTGAAGCTTTCTTT.